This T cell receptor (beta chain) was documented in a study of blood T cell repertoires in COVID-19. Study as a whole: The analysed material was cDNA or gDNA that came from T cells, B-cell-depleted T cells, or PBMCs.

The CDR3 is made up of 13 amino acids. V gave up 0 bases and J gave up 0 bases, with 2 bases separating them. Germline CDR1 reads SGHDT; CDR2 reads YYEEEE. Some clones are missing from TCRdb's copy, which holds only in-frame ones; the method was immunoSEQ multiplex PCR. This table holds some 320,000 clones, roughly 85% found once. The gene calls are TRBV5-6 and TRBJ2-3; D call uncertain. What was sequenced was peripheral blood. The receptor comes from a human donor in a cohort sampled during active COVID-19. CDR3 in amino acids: CASSLASTDTQYF. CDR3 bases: TGTGCCAGCAGCTTGGCTAGCACAGATACGCAGTATTTT.